This TCR beta chain was captured by sequencing in a study of long-term antiretroviral therapy in people with HIV. The V segment lost 4 bases and the J segment 1 base; nucleotides outside the gene matches: 2. Per the germline V gene, CDR1 is SGHKS and CDR2 is YYEKEE (reference sequence). The CDR3 is made up of 16 amino acids. The authors ran the immunoSEQ assay, v3.0, at survey level. Method: immunoSEQ multiplex PCR; TCRdb's copy keeps in-frame clones and lacks some. The sample yields roughly 40,000 clones, roughly 90% seen once. Sampling of each donor yielded at least one pre-ART PBMC sample and at least two post-ART PBMC samples. Study results and limitations: Clones expanded before ART dominated the repertoire at all time points.

Concerning this clone itself: The target antigen is unknown.

The V call is TRBV5-5, the J call TRBJ2-2, with 12 bases that match TRBD2. This clonotype originated in a woman between 18 and 29 years old with HIV. The sample was unsorted PBMCs, taken just before starting antiretroviral therapy. This CDR3 reads CASSPLAGGNTGELFF. CDR3 DNA: TGTGCCAGCAGCCCACTAGCGGGAGGGAACACCGGGGAGCTGTTTTTT.